A single sample gave rise to the 27 T cell receptor beta chains below, sequenced in a study of cytomegalovirus exposure and HLA in healthy donors. TCRdb's copy holds only in-frame clones and misses some; the assay was immunoSEQ multiplex PCR. This sample has 220,000 or so clones, with about nine tenths found just once. Sequenced material: PBMCs. These receptors all stem from a woman in her late teens or twenties in good health and CMV-seropositive.

V is TRBV28 and J is TRBJ2-1; the match to TRBD2 covers 7 bases. From germline, CDR1 is MDHEN and CDR2 SYDVKM. The CDR3 contains 15 residues. The J segment lost 4 bases and the V segment lost 3 bases, leaving 6 bases of the junction unmatched. Written as DNA, the CDR3 is TGTGCCAGCAGTTTCCTCGGCGGGAGATACAATGAGCAGTTCTTC. Residues: CASSFLGGRYNEQFF.

Concerning this clone: The same CDR3 is also encoded by other DNA sequences in this sample. This chain connects TRBV27 to TRBJ1-2; TRBD1 agrees at 7 bases. The germline gives CDR1 MNHEY, CDR2 SMNVEV (reference sequence). This CDR3 comprises 13 residues. Trimming at V came to 5 bases and at J to 4 bases, leaving 4 bases not matched to a gene. The CDR3 nucleotides are TGTGCCAGCAGTAGCAGGACAGGCTATGGCTACACCTTC. Protein: CASSSRTGYGYTF.

This rearrangement joins TRBV28 to TRBJ1-4, with D uncertain. CDR3 length: 14 residues. CDR1 is MDHEN, CDR2 SYDVKM, per germline. V was clipped by 3 bases and J by 4 bases, with 9 bases between them. CDR3: CASSFVGSNEKLFF. CDR3 coding DNA: TGTGCCAGCAGTTTCGTGGGCAGTAATGAAAAACTGTTTTTT.

This chain uses TRBV4-1 with TRBJ2-5, with 12 nucleotides matching TRBD2. The CDR3 is 18 amino acids. The germline V gene has CDR1 MGHRA and CDR2 YSYEKL. Germline trimming cut 5 bases from V and 4 bases from J; bases unmatched to any gene: 14. CDR3 DNA: TGCGCCAGCAGCGGGAATCTAGCGGGAGGGCCCGGGGGAGAGACCCAGTACTTC. It specifies CASSGNLAGGPGGETQYF.

The gene calls are TRBV5-1 and TRBJ1-1; D unresolved. Deletions cut 9 bases from V and 7 bases from J, with 19 bases between. The CDR3 covers 13 residues. CDR1 and CDR2 (germline): SGHRS, YFSETQ. The CDR3: CATAEVAAREAFF. DNA of the CDR3: TGCGCCACCGCTGAGGTCGCGGCCCGTGAAGCTTTCTTT.

The DNA for the CDR3 is TGTGCCAGCAATCTTTTGGCGGAACTATTGTACGAGCAGTACTTC. Its protein is CASNLLAELLYEQYF. The J gene is TRBJ2-7, the V gene TRBV6-1; no firm D call. Germline values: CDR1 MNHNS, CDR2 SASEGT. The CDR3 is 15 amino acids. The V gene lost 7 bases and the J gene lost 4 bases, with 20 bases spanning the gap.

The V gene is TRBV4-1, the J gene TRBJ1-1; D possibly corresponds to TRBD1 (6 bases). Between the trimmed V and J ends, which lost 5 bases and 0 bases, there was a span of 13 bases. This CDR3 is built from 15 residues. Germline CDR1 and CDR2: MGHRA and YSYEKL. For the CDR3, the DNA is TGCGCCAGCAGCGAGTCGACAGGCTTGAACACTGAAGCTTTCTTT. This gives the protein CASSESTGLNTEAFF.

The chain couples TRBV13 to TRBJ2-3; TRBD2 matches at 11 bases. Germline CDR1 PRHDT, CDR2 FYEKMQ (reference sequence). The V and J ends lost 4 bases and 5 bases, in that order; junction bases with no gene match: 20. The CDR3 is 20 amino acids. CDR3 nucleotides: TGTGCCAGCAGCTCACGCAGCACTAGCGGGAGCTACCCTGGTGGAGATACGCAGTATTTT. Translated, it gives CASSSRSTSGSYPGGDTQYF.

This sequence joins TRBV5-1 and TRBJ1-4; TRBD1 might be the D (6 bases). Trimming pared 2 bases from V and 4 bases from J, leaving 12 bases between. CDR1 is SGHRS and CDR2 is YFSETQ in the germline V gene. The CDR3 sequence is 15 residues long. In DNA, the CDR3 is TGCGCCAGCAGCTTTGGTTACAGGGTTAATGAAAAACTGTTTTTT. The encoded protein is CASSFGYRVNEKLFF.

V gene TRBV5-1 combines with J gene TRBJ2-3; D is possibly TRBD1 (5 bases). Trimming took 5 bases from V and 2 from J, leaving 9 bases between them. CDR1 SGHRS and CDR2 YFSETQ come from the germline V gene. The CDR3 loop spans 13 amino acids. The CDR3 region has the DNA TGCGCCAGCAGTTTAGGGGCCACAGATACGCAGTATTTT. Translating it yields CASSLGATDTQYF.

The count of this clone is one. The chain has TRBV7-8 and TRBJ2-7, with D possibly being TRBD1 (7 bases). This CDR3 has 14 residues. Germline CDR1 is SGHVS and CDR2 is FQNEAQ. V lost 5 bases to trimming and J lost 5 bases, with 16 bases between them. CDR3 region: CASSPWRGLDEQYF. The CDR3 coding sequence is TGTGCCAGCAGCCCATGGAGGGGGCTGGACGAGCAGTACTTC.

The chain employs TRBV28 and TRBJ1-5, with D perhaps TRBD1 (6 bases). V was clipped by 6 bases and J by 4 bases, with 10 bases between them. Germline CDR1 and CDR2: MDHEN and SYDVKM. The CDR3 contains 13 residues. The CDR3 nucleotides are TGTGCCAGCAGCCCTGACAGGAATCAGCCCCAGCATTTT. Residues: CASSPDRNQPQHF.

This chain connects TRBV7-9 to TRBJ1-5; 10 nucleotides match TRBD1. Germline V gene sequence: CDR1 SEHNR, CDR2 FQNEAQ (reference sequence). The J segment lost 3 bases and the V segment lost 5 bases, leaving 10 bases of the junction unmatched. CDR3 length equals 17 residues. This CDR3 is CASSAPMGQGINQPQHF. The CDR3 DNA sequence: TGTGCCAGCAGCGCCCCCATGGGACAGGGGATCAATCAGCCCCAGCATTTT.

The V call is TRBV6-1, the J call TRBJ2-1, with D perhaps TRBD2 (6 bases). Trimming took off 4 bases at V and 9 bases at J, with 7 bases between the two ends. The CDR3 runs to 11 residues. Germline V lookup: CDR1 MNHNS, CDR2 SASEGT. The CDR3 spells CASSGGGEQFF. The DNA of the CDR3 is TGTGCCAGCAGTGGGGGAGGTGAGCAGTTCTTC.

The J gene is TRBJ2-5, the V gene TRBV4-1, with 10 bases that match TRBD1. The CDR3 spans 17 residues. The germline CDR1 and CDR2 sequences are MGHRA and YSYEKL. Germline trimming cut 0 bases from V and 3 bases from J; bases unmatched to any gene: 7. CDR3 region: CASSQDHVDRGKETQYF. CDR3 sequence (DNA): TGCGCCAGCAGCCAAGATCACGTGGACAGGGGGAAAGAGACCCAGTACTTC.

The chain has TRBV6-6 and TRBJ1-5; D gene ambiguous. Between the trimmed V and J ends, which lost 0 bases and 0 bases, there was a span of 6 bases. This CDR3 is built from 15 residues. Germline CDR1 and CDR2: MNHNY and SVGAGI (reference sequence). The CDR3, as DNA: TGTGCCAGCAGTTACTCGACTGATAGCAATCAGCCCCAGCATTTT. Its protein product is CASSYSTDSNQPQHF.

The CDR3 spells CASSVTTGELFF. The CDR3 bases are TGTGCCAGCAGCGTTACTACCGGGGAGCTGTTTTTT. V gene TRBV9 combines with J gene TRBJ2-2; D call uncertain. CDR1 is SGDLS, CDR2 YYNGEE, per germline. The CDR3 spans 12 residues. V shed 2 bases and J shed 5 bases, with 4 bases lying between them.

This clone has just one count. The rearrangement uses TRBV5-1 and TRBJ1-2, with D possibly being TRBD1 (5 bases). The CDR3 is 13 residues long. V was shortened by 2 bases and J by 2 bases, with 7 bases between the two germline ends. Germline V gene sequence: CDR1 SGHRS, CDR2 YFSETQ. CDR3 bases: TGCGCCAGCAGCTTACCAGGGAACTATGGCTACACCTTC. Translating gives CASSLPGNYGYTF.

The chain employs TRBV5-6 and TRBJ2-2; no clear D gene. Germline CDR1 reads SGHDT; CDR2 reads YYEEEE. The V gene lost 6 bases and the J gene lost 1 base, with 13 bases spanning the gap. The CDR3 length is 15 residues. The CDR3 sequence: CASIEMAVNTGELFF. CDR3 nucleotides: TGTGCCAGCATCGAAATGGCCGTGAACACCGGGGAGCTGTTTTTT.

The V call is TRBV6-1, the J call TRBJ1-5, with 8 bases matching TRBD1. The germline V gene has CDR1 MNHNS and CDR2 SASEGT. The trim removed 5 bases at V and 6 bases at J, leaving 6 bases unmatched. This CDR3 is 14 amino acids long. Written as DNA, the CDR3 is TGTGCCAGCAGTTCAACAGGGGGTGGTCAGCCCCAGCATTTT. It encodes CASSSTGGGQPQHF.

The V and J genes are TRBV11-2 and TRBJ2-7, with 9 bases aligning to TRBD2. V trimming: 1 base; J trimming: 2 bases; junction bases outside the gene matches: 15. The CDR3 length is 19 residues. Germline CDR1 is SGHAT and CDR2 is FQNNGV. In nucleotides, the CDR3 is TGTGCCAGCAGCTTAGGCGGGGGACTAGCTGCTCTAAGAGCCTACGAGCAGTACTTC. Residues: CASSLGGGLAALRAYEQYF.

The CDR3 DNA reads TGTGCCAGCGGCCTCCGTTCCCTTGGCACAGATACGCAGTATTTT. It codes for CASGLRSLGTDTQYF. The J gene is TRBJ2-3, the V gene TRBV27; D is unresolved. CDR1 and CDR2 (germline): MNHEY, SMNVEV (reference sequence). V lost 8 bases and J lost 1, with 16 bases in between. The CDR3 runs 15 residues.

V and J are TRBV5-8 and TRBJ2-3; 10 nucleotides align to TRBD2. The CDR3 covers 15 residues. V lost 4 bases and J lost 0; bases outside the gene matches: 2. The germline V gene has CDR1 SGHTS and CDR2 YDEGEE. CDR3 bases: TGTGCCAGCAGCCAGACTAGCGGGAGCACAGATACGCAGTATTTT. This translates into CASSQTSGSTDTQYF.

V and J are TRBV27 and TRBJ2-7, with D perhaps TRBD1 (5 bases). Between the trimmed V and J ends, which lost 3 bases and 3 bases, there was a span of 12 bases. CDR1 and CDR2 from the germline V gene are MNHEY and SMNVEV (reference sequence). The CDR3 is made up of 14 amino acids. DNA for the CDR3: TGTGCCAGCAGTTTCAGGGTCAGTGGCTACGAGCAGTACTTC. As protein: CASSFRVSGYEQYF.

This clone appeared a few times. The V and J genes are TRBV27 and TRBJ1-2; the D is unclear. The CDR3 is 13 residues long. Germline assignment: CDR1 MNHEY and CDR2 SMNVEV (reference sequence). The V end lost 3 bases, the J end lost 7 bases, and 12 bases lay between the germline ends. The CDR3 is CASSFKGSGGYTF. CDR3 nucleotides: TGTGCCAGCAGTTTCAAAGGGAGTGGTGGCTACACCTTC.

The chain couples TRBV27 to TRBJ2-7, with D unclear. The CDR3 covers 12 residues. Germline-derived CDR1 and CDR2 are MNHEY and SMNVEV (reference sequence). The V end was cut by 4 bases, the J end by 2 bases, with 6 bases between. The CDR3 sequence: CASSSPTYEQYF. The CDR3 DNA reads as TGTGCCAGCAGTTCCCCAACCTACGAGCAGTACTTC.

This chain uses TRBV6-5 with TRBJ2-2; possibly TRBD2 for D (5 bases). The CDR3 runs 14 residues. In germline, CDR1 is MNHEY, CDR2 SVGAGI. V lost 2 bases, J lost 5 bases, and 9 bases lay in between. The CDR3 nucleotides are TGTGCCAGCAGTTACGAGGGTTGGACCGGGGAGCTGTTTTTT. Protein: CASSYEGWTGELFF.